The clone carrying this T cell receptor (beta chain) has more than one count but fewer than ten. Antigen: not known. The data stem from a study of cytomegalovirus exposure and HLA in healthy donors. Whole-study findings and limits: Relative to the roughly 640-donor mean, N-insertions were reportedly fewer in an Asian-associated ancestry cluster in a later analysis. Per a prior analysis, the majority of TCR beta V segments were productive roughly 90% or roughly 30% of the time. In a later analysis, TCR beta V- and J-gene trimming was associated with a missense DCLRE1C variant. TRBV6-2, TRBV6-3 and some other V segments were unresolvable in 87-base-pair reads.

PCR primers comprised 60 Vbeta and 13 Jbeta primers. This table comes from immunoSEQ multiplex PCR, and its TCRdb copy is limited to in-frame clones, with some not included. The table has roughly 120,000 clones, roughly 84% seen once. V lost 0 bases, J lost 6 bases, and 7 bases lay in between. Germline V gives CDR1 LGHNA, CDR2 YNFKEQ. This CDR3 region has 13 residues. Source material: PBMCs. This TCR came from a man under 40 in good health and CMV-seropositive. V gene TRBV4-2 combines with J gene TRBJ2-3; D unclear. This chain's CDR3 is CASSQDILDTQYF. The CDR3 nucleotides read TGTGCCAGCAGCCAAGATATATTGGATACGCAGTATTTT.